This T cell receptor (beta chain) came from a study of OX40 agonist ivuxolimab in advanced cancers. Systemic immunosuppression or a history of autoimmune disease excluded patients. Using immunoSEQ multiplex PCR, the repertoire was profiled, and TCRdb retains in-frame clones only, with some absent. The table has about 70,000 clones, 80% to 90% seen once. The receptor was derived from an adult with an advanced solid tumor such as melanoma, head and neck, liver or kidney cancer. The material was CD4+ or CD8+ T cells sorted from blood, obtained in a trial of the OX40 agonist ivuxolimab.

The CDR3 nucleotides read TGTGCCAGCAGTGAACAAGAGACCCAGTACTTC. This sequence encodes CASSEQETQYF. This chain links TRBV2 with TRBJ2-5, with no clear D. Germline loops: CDR1 SNHLY, CDR2 FYNNEI. The CDR3 is 11 residues long. The V end lost 2 bases, the J end lost 2 bases, and 0 bases lay between the germline ends.